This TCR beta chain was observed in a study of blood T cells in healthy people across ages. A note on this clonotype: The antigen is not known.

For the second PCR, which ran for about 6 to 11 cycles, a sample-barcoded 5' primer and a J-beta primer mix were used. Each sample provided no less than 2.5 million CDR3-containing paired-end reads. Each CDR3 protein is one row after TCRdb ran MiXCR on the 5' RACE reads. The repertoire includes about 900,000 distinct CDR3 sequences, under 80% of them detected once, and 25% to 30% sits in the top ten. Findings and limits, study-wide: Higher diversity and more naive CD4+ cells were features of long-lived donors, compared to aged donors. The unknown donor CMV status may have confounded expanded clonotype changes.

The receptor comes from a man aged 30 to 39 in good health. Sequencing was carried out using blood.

CDR3 region: CASSTKRNIRITEAFF. In DNA form, the CDR3 reads TGTGCCAGCAGTACGAAGAGGAACATTAGGATCACTGAAGCTTTCTTT. V and J are TRBV12-3 or TRBV12-4 and TRBJ1-1; unclear D gene. CDR3 length: 16 amino acids. The ends were cut back, 5 bases at V and 4 bases at J, with 20 bases in the middle.